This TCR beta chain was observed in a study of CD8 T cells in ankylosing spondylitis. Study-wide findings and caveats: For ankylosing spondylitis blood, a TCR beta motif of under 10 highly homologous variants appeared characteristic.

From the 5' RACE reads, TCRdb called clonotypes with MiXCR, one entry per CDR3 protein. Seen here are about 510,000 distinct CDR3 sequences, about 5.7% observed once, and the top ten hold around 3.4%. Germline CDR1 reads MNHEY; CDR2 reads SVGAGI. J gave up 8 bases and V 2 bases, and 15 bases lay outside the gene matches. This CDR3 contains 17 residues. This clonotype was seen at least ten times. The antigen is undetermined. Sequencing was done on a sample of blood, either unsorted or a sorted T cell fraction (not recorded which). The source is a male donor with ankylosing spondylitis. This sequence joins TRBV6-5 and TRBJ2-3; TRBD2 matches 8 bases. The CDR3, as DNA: TGTGCCAGCAGTTACCCCCCGGGACTAGGAGTTCTGGTTACGCAGTATTTT. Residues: CASSYPPGLGVLVTQYF.